The TCR beta chain under discussion was sequenced for a study of early T cells in non-severe SARS-CoV-2 infection. Study as a whole: The authors sequenced bulk RNA from unsorted whole blood, leaving chains unpaired.

Study-level findings and limits: Matching results from VDJdb favored anti-spike CD8 responses, leaving private and CD4 specificities undetected.

Details on this clonotype: Its target is unknown.

The germline CDR1 and CDR2 sequences are DFQATT and SNEGSKA (reference sequence). The CDR3 runs to 16 residues. J lost 2 bases, V lost 3 bases, and 6 bases had no gene match. The protocol attached unique molecular identifiers to individual cDNA molecules. TCRdb itself ran the 5' RACE reads through MiXCR, one entry per CDR3 protein. The profile shows 60,000 to 70,000 distinct CDR3 sequences, 5.9% of them singletons. The genes are TRBV20-1 and TRBJ2-7, with TRBD2 identical over 14 bases. This sequence originates from an adult who was a healthcare worker with PCR-confirmed SARS-CoV-2 infection or an uninfected control (not recorded which). The specimen was whole blood, collected at baseline. CDR3 DNA sequence: TGCAGTGCTAGGGGACTAGCGGGAGAGACCCCCTACGAGCAGTACTTC. This codes for CSARGLAGETPYEQYF.